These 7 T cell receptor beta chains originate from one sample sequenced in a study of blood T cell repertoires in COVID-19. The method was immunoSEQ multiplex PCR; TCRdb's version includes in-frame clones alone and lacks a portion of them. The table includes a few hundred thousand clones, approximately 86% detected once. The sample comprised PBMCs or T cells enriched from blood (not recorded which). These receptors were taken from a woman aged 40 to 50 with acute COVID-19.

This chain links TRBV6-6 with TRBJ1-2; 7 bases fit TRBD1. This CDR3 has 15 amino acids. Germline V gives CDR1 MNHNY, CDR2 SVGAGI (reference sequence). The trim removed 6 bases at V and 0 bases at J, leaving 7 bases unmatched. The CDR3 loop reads CASSKGQPANYGYTF. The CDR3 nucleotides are TGTGCCAGCAGCAAGGGACAGCCAGCTAACTATGGCTACACCTTC.

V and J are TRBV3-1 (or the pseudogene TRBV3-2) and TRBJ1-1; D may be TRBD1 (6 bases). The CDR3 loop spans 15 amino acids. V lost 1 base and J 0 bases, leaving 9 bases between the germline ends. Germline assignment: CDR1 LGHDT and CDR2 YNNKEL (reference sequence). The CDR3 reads CASSQARGLNTEAFF. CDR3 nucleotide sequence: TGTGCCAGCAGCCAAGCGCGGGGGCTGAACACTGAAGCTTTCTTT.

In DNA form, the CDR3 reads TGTGCCAGTAGTCCCGGTGCAACTAATGAAAAACTGTTTTTT. It codes for CASSPGATNEKLFF. V is TRBV19 and J is TRBJ1-4; D ambiguous. This CDR3 contains 14 residues. Germline CDR1 LNHDA, CDR2 SQIVND (reference sequence). The V gene lost 5 bases and the J gene lost 0 bases, with 7 bases spanning the gap.

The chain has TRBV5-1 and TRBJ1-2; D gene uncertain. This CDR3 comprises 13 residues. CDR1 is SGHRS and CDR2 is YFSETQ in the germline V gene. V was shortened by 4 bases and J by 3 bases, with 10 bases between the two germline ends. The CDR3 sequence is CASSVDGDYGYTF. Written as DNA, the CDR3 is TGCGCCAGCAGCGTGGACGGGGACTATGGCTACACCTTC.

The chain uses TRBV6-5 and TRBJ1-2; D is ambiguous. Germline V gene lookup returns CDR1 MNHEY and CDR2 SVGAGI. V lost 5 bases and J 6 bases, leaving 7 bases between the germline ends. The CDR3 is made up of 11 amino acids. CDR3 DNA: TGTGCCAGCAGTCCTGCGGATGGCTACACCTTC. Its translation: CASSPADGYTF.

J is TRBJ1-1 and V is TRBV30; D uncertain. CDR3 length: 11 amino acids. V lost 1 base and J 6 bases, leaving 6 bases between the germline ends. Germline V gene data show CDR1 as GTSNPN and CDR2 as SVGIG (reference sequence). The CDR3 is CAWSGRSEAFF. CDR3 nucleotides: TGTGCCTGGAGTGGTCGGTCTGAAGCTTTCTTT. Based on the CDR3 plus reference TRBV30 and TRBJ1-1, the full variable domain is SQTIHQWPATLVQPVGSPLSLECTVEGTSNPNLYWYRQAAGRGLQLLFYSVGIGQISSEVPQNLSASRPQDRQFILSSKKLLLSDSGFYLCAWSGRSEAFFGQGTRLTVV.

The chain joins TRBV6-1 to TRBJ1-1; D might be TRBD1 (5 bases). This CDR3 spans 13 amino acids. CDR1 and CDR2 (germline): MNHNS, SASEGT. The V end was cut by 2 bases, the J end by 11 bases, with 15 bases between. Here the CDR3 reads CASSESGFYEAFF. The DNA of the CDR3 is TGTGCCAGCAGTGAATCAGGGTTCTATGAGGCTTTCTTT.